These 30 T cell receptor beta chains were sequenced from one sample in a study of T-cell memory formation after mild COVID-19. TCRdb redid the calling of the 5' RACE reads with MiXCR, one entry per CDR3 protein. The repertoire holds approximately 250,000 distinct CDR3 sequences, with approximately 15% as singletons. Sample: PBMCs or a T cell subset sorted from them (not recorded which). Source of these receptors: a man between 18 and 35 years old who had mild COVID-19 (a few samples of this study predate the infection). Cell type and time point are not known.

There are many counts of this clonotype. J is TRBJ2-1 and V is TRBV5-1; TRBD2 is a possible D gene (5 bases). V shed 4 bases and J shed 0 bases, with 14 bases lying between them. This CDR3 comprises 16 residues. CDR1 and CDR2 from the germline V gene are SGHRS and YFSETQ. The CDR3 DNA is TGCGCCAGCAGCCTCGGCCCGGGGAGCTCCTACAATGAGCAGTTCTTC. It codes for CASSLGPGSSYNEQFF.

This clonotype was seen a few times. The CDR3 nucleotides read TGCAGTGCTAGGACAGCTCTTAGCTCCTACAATGAGCAGTTCTTC. Its protein is CSARTALSSYNEQFF. V gene TRBV20-1 combines with J gene TRBJ2-1, with D maybe TRBD1 (5 bases). The germline gives CDR1 DFQATT, CDR2 SNEGSKA (reference sequence). The CDR3 runs to 15 residues. V shed 3 bases and J shed 0 bases, with 12 bases lying between them.

This clonotype was detected ten times or more. V and J are TRBV5-1 and TRBJ2-3; D gene unclear. This CDR3 has 13 amino acids. The V and J ends lost 0 bases and 8 bases respectively, with 10 bases between them. CDR1 and CDR2 (germline): SGHRS, YFSETQ. DNA for the CDR3: TGCGCCAGCAGCTTGGAACCGAACCCTACGCAGTATTTT. As protein: CASSLEPNPTQYF.

The count of this clonotype is one. The chain has TRBV7-2 and TRBJ2-3; D perhaps matches TRBD2 (5 bases). The CDR3 length is 11 residues. Trimming stripped 5 bases from V and 10 bases from J, with 10 bases between. Per germline, CDR1 SGHTA and CDR2 FQGNSA. In DNA form, the CDR3 reads TGTGCCAGCAGCCCCCGGGGTTCGCAGTATTTT. The encoded protein is CASSPRGSQYF.

V gene TRBV7-2 combines with J gene TRBJ1-1, with D perhaps matching TRBD1 (5 bases). Trimming cost V 1 base and J 9 bases, with 15 bases left between them. Germline values: CDR1 SGHTA, CDR2 FQGNSA. The CDR3 spans 14 residues. CDR3 bases: TGTGCCAGCAGCTTAGATCGGGGGGAGTCTAAAGCTTTCTTT. Translating gives CASSLDRGESKAFF.

The V gene is TRBV5-1, the J gene TRBJ1-2; TRBD1 is a possible D gene (5 bases). Germline-derived CDR1 and CDR2 are SGHRS and YFSETQ. The CDR3 spans 14 residues. V lost 4 bases and J lost 4, with 14 bases in between. As DNA, the CDR3 is TGCGCCAGCAGCCCCCAACAGGATTTCTATGGCTACACCTTC. It yields the protein CASSPQQDFYGYTF. Using reference TRBV5-1 and TRBJ1-2 for the parts outside the CDR3, the full variable domain is KAGVTQTPRYLIKTRGQQVTLSCSPISGHRSVSWYQQTPGQGLQFLFEYFSETQRNKGNFPGRFSGRQFSNSRSEMNVSTLELGDSALYLCASSPQQDFYGYTFGSGTRLTVV.

This rearrangement joins TRBV4-1 to TRBJ1-4; tentative D call: TRBD1 (5 bases). Trimming took 3 bases from V and 8 from J, leaving 25 bases between them. The CDR3 sequence is 18 residues long. Germline V CDR1 and CDR2: MGHRA, YSYEKL. The CDR3 bases are TGCGCCAGCAGCCAGGTGGGCGTTCTTGGCAGGGAGAGGGAAAAACTGTTTTTT. Translation: CASSQVGVLGREREKLFF.

CDR3 nucleotides: TGCGCCAGCAGCCCTTGGATTGTGTCTGGGGCCAACGTCCTGACTTTC. This gives the protein CASSPWIVSGANVLTF. The chain uses TRBV4-1 and TRBJ2-6, with D unclear. Trimming left V 4 bases short and J 1 base short, with 11 bases between. In germline, CDR1 is MGHRA, CDR2 YSYEKL. The CDR3 sequence is 16 residues long.

This clonotype has a handful of counts. V usage is TRBV4-3 and J usage is TRBJ1-1; no clear D gene. Germline CDR1 is LGHNA and CDR2 is YSLEER. The CDR3 spans 15 residues. With 0 bases removed from V and 6 bases from J, the gap between germline ends came to 14 bases. The DNA of the CDR3 is TGCGCCAGCAGCCAAGATCGGTGGGGAAGGGCTGAAGCTTTCTTT. It codes for CASSQDRWGRAEAFF.

The CDR3 spells CASSPRGSSEAFF. CDR3 nucleotides: TGTGCCAGCAGCCCCCGGGGGAGTTCGGAAGCTTTCTTT. The J gene is TRBJ1-1, the V gene TRBV7-2; D might be TRBD1 (5 bases). CDR1 and CDR2 (germline): SGHTA, FQGNSA. V lost 5 bases and J 8 bases, leaving 15 bases between the germline ends. The CDR3 loop spans 13 amino acids.

The gene calls are TRBV7-6 and TRBJ2-1; unclear D gene. The V end lost 5 bases, the J end lost 2 bases, and 7 bases lay between the germline ends. Germline CDR1 and CDR2: SGHVS and FNYEAQ. This CDR3 spans 13 amino acids. As DNA, the CDR3 is TGTGCCAGCAGCACCGGTCCCTACAATGAGCAGTTCTTC. It yields the protein CASSTGPYNEQFF.

V gene TRBV9 combines with J gene TRBJ2-5; 13 bases match TRBD2. Germline V gives CDR1 SGDLS, CDR2 YYNGEE. There are 17 residues in the CDR3. The V gene end was trimmed by 0 bases and the J gene end by 4 bases; junction bases not matched to a gene: 6. Here the CDR3 reads CASSVDPGLAGRETQYF. The CDR3 DNA reads TGTGCCAGCAGCGTAGACCCGGGACTAGCGGGGAGAGAGACCCAGTACTTC.

This clonotype came up a few times. The chain joins TRBV4-1 to TRBJ2-5; D is uncertain. CDR3 length: 18 amino acids. Germline CDR1 reads MGHRA; CDR2 reads YSYEKL. V was cut by 4 bases and J by 5 bases, with 26 bases left in between. The chain's CDR3 is CASSPFGSGPLPLETQYF. Here the CDR3 DNA reads TGCGCCAGCAGCCCCTTTGGGTCGGGCCCCCTCCCATTGGAGACCCAGTACTTC.

This clonotype was found a few times. The chain joins TRBV28 to TRBJ1-2; perhaps TRBD1 as D (5 bases). The CDR3 runs 13 residues. Per germline, CDR1 MDHEN and CDR2 SYDVKM. Between the trimmed V and J ends, which lost 6 bases and 4 bases, there was a span of 12 bases. The CDR3 region is CASSAGTVYGYTF. DNA for the CDR3: TGTGCCAGCAGCGCCGGGACGGTCTATGGCTACACCTTC.

This clonotype was counted ten times or more. This chain joins TRBV5-4 and TRBJ2-7; D is perhaps TRBD1 (5 bases). Between the trimmed V and J ends, which lost 2 bases and 1 base, there was a span of 16 bases. Germline CDR1 is SGHNT and CDR2 is YYREEE (reference sequence). This CDR3 is built from 16 residues. CDR3 nucleotides: TGTGCCAGCAGCTTTGGGTTTGACAGCCCATCCTACGAGCAGTACTTC. This sequence encodes CASSFGFDSPSYEQYF.

This clonotype was counted only a few times. The chain carries TRBV9 and TRBJ2-5; TRBD2 might be the D (6 bases). The length of the CDR3 is 15 residues. The germline gives CDR1 SGDLS, CDR2 YYNGEE. Trimming shortened V by 3 bases and J by 4 bases, and 16 bases separated the two germline ends. The CDR3 DNA follows: TGTGCCAGCAGCGATGGCGGGACTCCAGCAGAGACCCAGTACTTC. Protein: CASSDGGTPAETQYF.

There are a few counts of this clonotype. The genes are TRBV27 and TRBJ1-4; D unclear. The germline V and J ends were trimmed by 6 bases and 5 bases, with 10 bases remaining between them. The CDR3 extends over 13 amino acids. Germline V gives CDR1 MNHEY, CDR2 SMNVEV (reference sequence). CDR3 sequence reads: CASRGRRNEKLFF. The CDR3 region has the DNA TGTGCCAGCAGGGGCCGGCGAAATGAAAAACTGTTTTTT.

The J gene is TRBJ1-2, the V gene TRBV5-1; D remains unclear. The germline gives CDR1 SGHRS, CDR2 YFSETQ. Between the trimmed V and J ends, which lost 2 bases and 8 bases, there was a span of 16 bases. This CDR3 contains 14 residues. The CDR3 spells CASSFSSPVGGYTF. The CDR3 bases are TGCGCCAGCAGCTTCTCCTCCCCGGTTGGAGGCTACACCTTC.

This clonotype was seen ten or more times. The CDR3 sequence: CASSPGAKNIQYF. The CDR3, as DNA: TGCGCCAGCAGTCCTGGGGCCAAAAACATTCAGTACTTC. V usage is TRBV5-1 and J usage is TRBJ2-4, with D unresolved. Germline V gene sequence: CDR1 SGHRS, CDR2 YFSETQ. This CDR3 region has 13 residues. V lost 5 bases, J lost 1 base, and 7 bases lay in between.

This clonotype has a handful of counts. J is TRBJ2-4 and V is TRBV9, with a weak D call TRBD2 (7 bases). The CDR3 consists of 16 residues. CDR1 and CDR2 from the germline V gene are SGDLS and YYNGEE. Trimming cost V 4 bases and J 4 bases, with 18 bases left between them. As DNA, the CDR3 is TGTGCCAGCAGCCCTTTCAGGGGAGCGGGGAAAAACATTCAGTACTTC. Translation gives CASSPFRGAGKNIQYF.

The V gene is TRBV6-6, the J gene TRBJ2-2; D remains ambiguous. The CDR3 length is 12 residues. Germline loops: CDR1 MNHNY, CDR2 SVGAGI (reference sequence). Trimming cost V 7 bases and J 0 bases, with 3 bases left between them. CDR3 amino acids: CASTANTGELFF. CDR3 nucleotides: TGTGCCAGCACGGCGAACACCGGGGAGCTGTTTTTT.

This clonotype was observed a few times. The chain carries TRBV6-2 or TRBV6-3 and TRBJ2-7; 7 bases match TRBD1. Germline V gene sequence: CDR1 MNHEY, CDR2 SVGEGT. The CDR3 is 12 amino acids. J gave up 6 bases and V 10 bases, and 9 bases lay outside the gene matches. The chain's CDR3 is CATQEAGGEQYV. CDR3 in DNA: TGTGCCACCCAGGAGGCAGGGGGCGAGCAGTACGTC.

The CDR3 DNA follows: TGTGCCAGCGGGGGGACGAACACCGGGGAGCTGTTTTTT. This gives the protein CASGGTNTGELFF. This chain connects TRBV6-2 or TRBV6-3 to TRBJ2-2; D is possibly TRBD2 (6 bases). Trimming shortened V by 8 bases and J by 0 bases, and 7 bases separated the two germline ends. The CDR3 is 13 amino acids. Germline loops: CDR1 MNHEY, CDR2 SVGEGT.

The V call is TRBV11-2, the J call TRBJ2-3; 7 positions agree with TRBD2. The CDR3 runs 14 residues. V lost 6 bases, J lost 4 bases, and 7 bases stayed unmatched. The germline gives CDR1 SGHAT, CDR2 FQNNGV. The CDR3 sequence is CASRPGTSADTQYF. The CDR3 coding sequence is TGTGCCAGCAGGCCGGGCACTAGCGCAGATACGCAGTATTTT. Full variable domain (remainder filled in from reference TRBV11-2 and TRBJ2-3): EAGVAQSPRYKIIEKRQSVAFWCNPISGHATLYWYQQILGQGPKLLIQFQNNGVVDDSQLPKDRFSAERLKGVDSTLKIQPAKLEDSAVYLCASRPGTSADTQYFGPGTRLTVL.

In this sample, this clonotype turned up a few times. The V gene is TRBV7-2, the J gene TRBJ2-7, with 7 positions matching TRBD1. J gave up 5 bases and V 5 bases, and 3 bases lay outside the gene matches. This CDR3 comprises 12 residues. Germline V gene lookup returns CDR1 SGHTA and CDR2 FQGNSA. The CDR3 sequence is CASSPQGDEQYF. As DNA, the CDR3 is TGTGCCAGCAGCCCCCAGGGGGACGAGCAGTACTTC.

This clonotype came up many times. This sequence joins TRBV12-3 or TRBV12-4 and TRBJ2-7, with D perhaps matching TRBD1 or TRBD2 (5 bases each). The germline V and J ends were trimmed by 6 bases and 1 base, with 7 bases remaining between them. The CDR3 contains 12 residues. CDR3 loop: CASRGDSYEQYV. In DNA, the CDR3 is TGTGCCAGCAGGGGGGATTCCTACGAGCAGTACGTC.

This clonotype occurred a few times. The chain combines TRBV20-1 with TRBJ1-3; D is unresolved. Between the trimmed V and J ends, which lost 1 base and 1 base, there was a span of 11 bases. The length of the CDR3 is 15 residues. Germline CDR1 and CDR2: DFQATT and SNEGSKA (reference sequence). The chain's CDR3 is CSARVVRGSGNTIYF. Here the CDR3 DNA reads TGCAGTGCTAGAGTGGTTAGAGGTTCTGGAAACACCATATATTTT.

This clonotype was counted only a few times. V is TRBV5-1 and J is TRBJ2-4, with 7 bases matching TRBD2. Trimming removed 4 bases from V and 6 bases from J; junction bases left unmatched: 10. In germline, CDR1 is SGHRS, CDR2 YFSETQ. The CDR3 has 15 residues. The CDR3 here is CASSGSGLFTNIQYF. The DNA of the CDR3 is TGCGCCAGCAGCGGATCGGGACTATTCACAAACATTCAGTACTTC.

The genes are TRBV7-6 and TRBJ2-3; no clear D gene. This CDR3 contains 16 residues. Deletions cut 1 base from V and 1 base from J, with 12 bases between. Germline CDR1 and CDR2: SGHVS and FNYEAQ. CDR3 bases: TGTGCCAGCAGCTTAGAAGCAGGTCCTGGCACAGATACGCAGTATTTT. The encoded protein is CASSLEAGPGTDTQYF.

The rearrangement links TRBV4-3 to TRBJ2-1; the D is unclear. Trimming removed 1 base from V and 2 bases from J, with 12 bases in between. CDR1 is LGHNA, CDR2 YSLEER, per germline. The CDR3 contains 16 residues. CDR3 sequence: CASSQVARTTYNEQFF. In DNA form, the CDR3 reads TGCGCCAGCAGCCAAGTAGCCAGAACTACCTACAATGAGCAGTTCTTC.